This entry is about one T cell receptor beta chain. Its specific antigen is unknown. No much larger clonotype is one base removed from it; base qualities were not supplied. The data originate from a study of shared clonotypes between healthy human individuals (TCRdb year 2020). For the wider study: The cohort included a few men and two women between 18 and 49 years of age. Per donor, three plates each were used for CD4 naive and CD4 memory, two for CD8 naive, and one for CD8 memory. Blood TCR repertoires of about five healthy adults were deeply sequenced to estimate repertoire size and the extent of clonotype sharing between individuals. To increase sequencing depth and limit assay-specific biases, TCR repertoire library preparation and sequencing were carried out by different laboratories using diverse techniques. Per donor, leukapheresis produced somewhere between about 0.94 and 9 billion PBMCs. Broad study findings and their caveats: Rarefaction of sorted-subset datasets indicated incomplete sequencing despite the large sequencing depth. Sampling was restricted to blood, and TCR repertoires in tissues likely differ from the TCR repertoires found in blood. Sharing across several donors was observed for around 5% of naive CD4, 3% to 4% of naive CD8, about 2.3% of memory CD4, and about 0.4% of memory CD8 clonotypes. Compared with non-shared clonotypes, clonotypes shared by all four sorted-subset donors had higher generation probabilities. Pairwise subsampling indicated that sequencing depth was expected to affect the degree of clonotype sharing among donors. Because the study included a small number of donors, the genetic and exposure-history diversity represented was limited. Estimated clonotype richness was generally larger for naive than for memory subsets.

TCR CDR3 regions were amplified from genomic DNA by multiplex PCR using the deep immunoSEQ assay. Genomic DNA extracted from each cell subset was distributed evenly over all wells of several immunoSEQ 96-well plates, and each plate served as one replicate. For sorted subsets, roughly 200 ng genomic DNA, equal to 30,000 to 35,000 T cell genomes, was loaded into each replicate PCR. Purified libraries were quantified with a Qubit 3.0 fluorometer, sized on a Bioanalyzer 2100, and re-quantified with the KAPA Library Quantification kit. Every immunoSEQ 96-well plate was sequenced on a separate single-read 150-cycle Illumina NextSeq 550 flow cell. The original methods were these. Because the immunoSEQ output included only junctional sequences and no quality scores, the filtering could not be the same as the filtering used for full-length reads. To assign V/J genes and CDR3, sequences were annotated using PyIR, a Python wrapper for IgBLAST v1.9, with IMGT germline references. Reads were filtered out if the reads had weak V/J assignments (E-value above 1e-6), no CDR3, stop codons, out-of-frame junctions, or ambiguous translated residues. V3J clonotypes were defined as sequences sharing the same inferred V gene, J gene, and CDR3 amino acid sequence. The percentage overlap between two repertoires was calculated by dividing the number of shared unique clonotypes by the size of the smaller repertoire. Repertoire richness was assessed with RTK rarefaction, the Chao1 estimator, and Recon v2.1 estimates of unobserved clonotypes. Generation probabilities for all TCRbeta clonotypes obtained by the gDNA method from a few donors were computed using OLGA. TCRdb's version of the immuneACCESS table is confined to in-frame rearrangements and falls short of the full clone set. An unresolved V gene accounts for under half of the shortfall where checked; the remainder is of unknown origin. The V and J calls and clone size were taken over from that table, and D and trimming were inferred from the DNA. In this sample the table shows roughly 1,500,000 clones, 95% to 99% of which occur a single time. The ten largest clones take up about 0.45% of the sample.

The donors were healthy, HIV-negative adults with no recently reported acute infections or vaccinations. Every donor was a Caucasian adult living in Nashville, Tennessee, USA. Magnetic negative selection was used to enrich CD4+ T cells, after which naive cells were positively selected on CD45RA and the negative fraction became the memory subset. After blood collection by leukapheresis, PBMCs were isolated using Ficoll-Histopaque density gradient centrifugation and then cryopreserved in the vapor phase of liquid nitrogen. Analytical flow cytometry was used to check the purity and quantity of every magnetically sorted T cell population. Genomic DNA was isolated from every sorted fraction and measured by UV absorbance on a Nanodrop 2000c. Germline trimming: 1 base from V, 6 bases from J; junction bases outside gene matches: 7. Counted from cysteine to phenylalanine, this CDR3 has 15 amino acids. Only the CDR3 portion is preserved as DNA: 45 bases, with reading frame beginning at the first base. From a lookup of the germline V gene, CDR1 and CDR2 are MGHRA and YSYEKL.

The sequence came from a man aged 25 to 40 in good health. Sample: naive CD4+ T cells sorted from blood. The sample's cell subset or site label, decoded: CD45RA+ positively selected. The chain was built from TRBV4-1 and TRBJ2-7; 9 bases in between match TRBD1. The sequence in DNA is TGCGCCAGCAGCCAAGTGGGACAGGGAACGGTCGAGCAGTACTTC. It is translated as CASSQVGQGTVEQYF.